The present T cell receptor beta chain was sequenced within a study of T cell responses to AZD1222 COVID-19 vaccine. Study observations and caveats: Per reports, nearly half of all spike-specific TCRs target regions that are unmutated in variants.

Comments on this clone: Its specificity is not known.

Using immunoSEQ multiplex PCR, the repertoire was profiled, and TCRdb retains in-frame clones only, with some absent. The sample contains 100,000 to 150,000 clones, 75% to 90% of which appear only once. CDR3 length: 17 amino acids. V lost 3 bases and J 3 bases, leaving 15 bases between the germline ends. Germline V CDR1 and CDR2: SEHNR, FQNEAQ (reference sequence). The sequence was collected from an adult in good health. This chain uses TRBV7-9 with TRBJ1-6; maybe TRBD1 (5 bases). The starting material was peripheral blood, obtained on day 0 of MenACWY control vaccination. The CDR3 DNA sequence: TGTGCCAGCAGCTTTAAAGGGACGGGAAACTATAATTCACCCCTCCACTTT. Protein sequence: CASSFKGTGNYNSPLHF. Combining the CDR3 with reference TRBV7-9 and TRBJ1-6 gives the whole variable domain DTGVSQNPRHKITKRGQNVTFRCDPISEHNRLYWYRQTLGQGPEFLTYFQNEAQLEKSRLLSDRFSAERPKGSFSTLEIQRTEQGDSAMYLCASSFKGTGNYNSPLHFGNGTRLTVT.